This is a list of T cell receptor beta chains from one sample in a study of Graves' ophthalmopathy and Graves' hyperthyroidism. TCRdb processed the multiplex PCR reads anew with MiXCR; each CDR3 protein has one entry. There are around 1,000,000 distinct CDR3 sequences in the sample; 35% to 45% occur only once, and around 10% lies in the top ten. Source material: peripheral blood or thyroid tissue (not recorded which). These TCRs come from an adult man with Graves' hyperthyroidism. Both conserved end residues are part of each CDR3. Each record gives: J gene, V gene, clone size, CDR3 length, D gene, CDR3 DNA, CDR3 protein. D genes are given only for firm matches. Size is stated for part of the rows, as once, few or many counts, or as a class when the clone is expanded.

>TRBJ1-1|TRBV6-5|many|13|NA
TGTGCCAGCAGAATTACGGCACTCACTGAAGCTTTCTTT
CASRITALTEAFF
>TRBJ1-1|TRBV5-1|NA|15|TRBD1
TGCGCCAGCAGCTCGGACAGGGTAATGAACACTGAAGCTTTCTTT
CASSSDRVMNTEAFF
>TRBJ1-2|TRBV7-6|few|14|TRBD1
TGTACCAGCAGCCAAGACAGGGGTGGCTATGGCTACACCTTC
CTSSQDRGGYGYTF
>TRBJ1-5|TRBV6-2/TRBV6-3|few|19|TRBD1
TGTGCCAGCAGTTACCTTACCGGGACAGGGTCCCTTGGCAATCAGCCCCAGCATTTT
CASSYLTGTGSLGNQPQHF
>TRBJ1-1|TRBV4-3|few|16|NA
TGCGCCAGCAGCCAAGCCCCCCCTGGGTCGAACACTGAAGCTTTCTTT
CASSQAPPGSNTEAFF
>TRBJ2-2|TRBV7-6|NA|17|TRBD1
TGTGCCAGCAGCCCGTACAGGGGCTTAACGAACACCGGGGAGCTGTTTTTT
CASSPYRGLTNTGELFF
>TRBJ2-6|TRBV4-2|few|16|NA
TGTGCCAGCAGCCAAACAGAGGGGGTTGGGGCCAACGTCCTGACTTTC
CASSQTEGVGANVLTF
>TRBJ2-7|TRBV20-1|NA|15|TRBD1
TGCAGTGCTAGTCTTGTCGGGACAGGCACCTACGAGCAGTACTTC
CSASLVGTGTYEQYF
>TRBJ1-3|TRBV6-5|NA|15|NA
TGTGCCAGCAGCGCCCGGGGCAGCGAGACGGACACCATATATTTT
CASSARGSETDTIYF
>TRBJ2-5|TRBV7-2|NA|15|NA
TGTGCCAGCAGAGACGGACCGAGATACCAAGAGACCCAGTACTTC
CASRDGPRYQETQYF
>TRBJ1-6|TRBV10-2|NA|16|NA
TGCGCCAGCAGTGAGTCGTGGGACTCCCGTAACTCACCCCTCCACTTT
CASSESWDSRNSPLHF
>TRBJ1-3|TRBV7-9|many|15|TRBD1
TGTGCCAGCAGCCGAGGGACAGTCTCTGGAAACACCATATATTTT
CASSRGTVSGNTIYF
>TRBJ1-5|TRBV6-6|few|15|TRBD1
TGTGCCAGCAGTTACTCGACAGGGCCCAATCAGCCCCAGCATTTT
CASSYSTGPNQPQHF
>TRBJ1-6|TRBV7-9|NA|15|NA
TGTGCCAGCAGCAAGACCTGGGACGAGAATTCACCCCTCCACTTT
CASSKTWDENSPLHF
>TRBJ1-5|TRBV19|many|16|TRBD1
TGTGCCAGTAGTCCCACCCCCGGGACAGGGTATCAGCCCCAGCATTTT
CASSPTPGTGYQPQHF
>TRBJ1-2|TRBV20-1|NA|14|NA
TGCAGTGCTAGAGGAGTAGACTCACGCTATGGCTACACCTTC
CSARGVDSRYGYTF
>TRBJ1-5|TRBV12-3/TRBV12-4|few|16|TRBD1
TGTGCCAGCATCCATTCGCCAGGGGGAGGCAATCAGCCCCAGCATTTT
CASIHSPGGGNQPQHF
>TRBJ1-4|TRBV28|NA|14|TRBD1
TGTGCCAGCAGGGCAGGACAGGGGGGAGAAAAACTGTTTTTT
CASRAGQGGEKLFF
>TRBJ1-2|TRBV7-8|few|16|NA
TGTGCCAGCAGCTTAGCGGGGGCGCCGGGTAACTATGGCTACACCTTC
CASSLAGAPGNYGYTF
>TRBJ1-3|TRBV7-2|few|14|NA
TGTGCCAGCAGCTTTAGGACTACTGGAAACACCATATATTTT
CASSFRTTGNTIYF
>TRBJ1-6|TRBV20-1|many|16|NA
TGCAGTGCTTCAAGGACCCATTCTTTGGGGTATTCACCCCTCCACTTT
CSASRTHSLGYSPLHF
>TRBJ2-7|TRBV7-9|NA|16|TRBD1
TGTGCCAGCAGCGTAGAGGGGACAGGGCCGACCTACGAGCAGTACTTC
CASSVEGTGPTYEQYF
>TRBJ2-7|TRBV10-3|many|15|TRBD2
TGTGCCATCAGTGAGGGACTAGCGGGTCCCTACGAGCAGTACTTC
CAISEGLAGPYEQYF
>TRBJ2-2|TRBV7-2|many|13|NA
TGTGCCAGCAGCTATGGGGCGACCGGGGAGCTGTTTTTT
CASSYGATGELFF